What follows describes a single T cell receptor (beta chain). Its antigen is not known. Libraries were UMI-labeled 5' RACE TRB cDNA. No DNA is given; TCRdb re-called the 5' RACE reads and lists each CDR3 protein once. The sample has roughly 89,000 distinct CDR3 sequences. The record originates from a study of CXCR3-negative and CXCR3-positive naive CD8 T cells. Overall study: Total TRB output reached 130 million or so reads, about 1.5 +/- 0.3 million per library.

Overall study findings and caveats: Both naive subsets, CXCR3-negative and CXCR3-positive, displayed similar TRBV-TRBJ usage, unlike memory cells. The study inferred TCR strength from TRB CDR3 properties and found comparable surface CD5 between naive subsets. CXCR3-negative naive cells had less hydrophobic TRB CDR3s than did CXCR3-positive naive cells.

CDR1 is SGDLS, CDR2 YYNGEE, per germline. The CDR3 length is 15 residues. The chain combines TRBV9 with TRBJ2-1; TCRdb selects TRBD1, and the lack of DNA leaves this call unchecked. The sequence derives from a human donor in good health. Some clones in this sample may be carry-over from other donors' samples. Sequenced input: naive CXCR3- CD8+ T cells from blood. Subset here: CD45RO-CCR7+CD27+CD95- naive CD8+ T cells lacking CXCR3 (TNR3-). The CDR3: CASSVAGGDGNEQFF.